The rows below give T cell receptor beta chains drawn from one sample of a study of blood T cell repertoires in COVID-19. Assay used: immunoSEQ multiplex PCR; TCRdb lists only in-frame clones, some missing. This sample yields 150,000 to 200,000 clones, of which roughly 79% are seen a single time; approximately 9.9% belongs to the top ten. The material sequenced was peripheral blood. Every receptor here comes from a woman in her thirties or forties with COVID-19, enrolled during active disease. CDR3s include the opening cysteine and the closing phenylalanine or tryptophan. Fields, in order: J gene, V gene, clone size, D gene, CDR3 length, CDR3 DNA, CDR3 protein. The D gene is left open where the match is weak. Only part of the rows carry a size: once, few, many, or a class if the clone is expanded.

j_gene: TRBJ1-2; v_gene: TRBV19; abundance: NA; d_gene: NA; len: 12; CDR3nt: TGTGCCAGTAGGGGCCAGTGGGATGGCTACACCTTC; CDR3aa: CASRGQWDGYTF
j_gene: TRBJ2-3; v_gene: TRBV6-1; abundance: NA; d_gene: NA; len: 15; CDR3nt: TGTGCCAGCAGTGAAGGCGGGGCCTGGTTGGATACGCAGTATTTT; CDR3aa: CASSEGGAWLDTQYF
j_gene: TRBJ2-2; v_gene: TRBV6-5; abundance: NA; d_gene: NA; len: 15; CDR3nt: TGTGCCAGCAGCCACACCGCGGGGTACACCGGGGAGCTGTTTTTT; CDR3aa: CASSHTAGYTGELFF
j_gene: TRBJ2-3; v_gene: TRBV5-1; abundance: once; d_gene: TRBD1; len: 17; CDR3nt: TGCGCCAGCAGCTTGGGGGACAGGTATCCTAGCACAGATACGCAGTATTTT; CDR3aa: CASSLGDRYPSTDTQYF
j_gene: TRBJ1-1; v_gene: TRBV27; abundance: NA; d_gene: NA; len: 17; CDR3nt: TGTGCCAGCAGTTCCCTGGTGGCAGTAAACATGAACACTGAAGCTTTCTTT; CDR3aa: CASSSLVAVNMNTEAFF
j_gene: TRBJ2-2; v_gene: TRBV5-8; abundance: once; d_gene: TRBD2; len: 17; CDR3nt: TGTGCCAGCAGCCGACTAGCAACTAGCGGGAGCTACGGGGAGCTGTTTTTT; CDR3aa: CASSRLATSGSYGELFF
j_gene: TRBJ1-2; v_gene: TRBV24-1; abundance: NA; d_gene: NA; len: 12; CDR3nt: TGTGCCACCAGTGATATGGCAGATGGCTACACCTTC; CDR3aa: CATSDMADGYTF
j_gene: TRBJ2-1; v_gene: TRBV10-1; abundance: NA; d_gene: TRBD1; len: 15; CDR3nt: TGCGCCAGCAGTGAGCAGGGGGCGCTTGGTAATGAGCAGTTCTTC; CDR3aa: CASSEQGALGNEQFF
j_gene: TRBJ2-3; v_gene: TRBV5-4; abundance: NA; d_gene: TRBD1; len: 15; CDR3nt: TGTGCCAGCAGCTTGGGACAGGGGGCTGGGGATACGCAGTATTTT; CDR3aa: CASSLGQGAGDTQYF
j_gene: TRBJ2-7; v_gene: TRBV2; abundance: NA; d_gene: TRBD2; len: 16; CDR3nt: TGTGCCAGCGACGGGAGGACTAGCGAATTCTCCTACGAGCAGTACTTC; CDR3aa: CASDGRTSEFSYEQYF
j_gene: TRBJ1-5; v_gene: TRBV19; abundance: NA; d_gene: NA; len: 13; CDR3nt: TGTGCCAGTAGGGGCCCCCAATATCAGCCCCAGCATTTT; CDR3aa: CASRGPQYQPQHF
j_gene: TRBJ1-5; v_gene: TRBV2; abundance: few; d_gene: NA; len: 13; CDR3nt: TGTGCCAGCGCCCGGGGGTTCAATCAGCCCCAGCATTTT; CDR3aa: CASARGFNQPQHF
j_gene: TRBJ1-4; v_gene: TRBV6-5; abundance: NA; d_gene: TRBD1; len: 14; CDR3nt: TGTGCCACCGGGACAGGGGCAACTAATGAAAAACTGTTTTTT; CDR3aa: CATGTGATNEKLFF
j_gene: TRBJ1-6; v_gene: TRBV10-3; abundance: NA; d_gene: NA; len: 14; CDR3nt: TGTGCCATCAGTGGACAGAGCTATAATTCACCCCTCCACTTT; CDR3aa: CAISGQSYNSPLHF